A single sample gave rise to the 17 T cell receptor beta chains below, sequenced in a study of CD8 T cell repertoires and HIV-1 epitope variants. Assay used: immunoSEQ multiplex PCR; TCRdb lists only in-frame clones, some missing. Altogether 4,500 to 6,500 clones are present, 66% being singletons, with the ten largest covering roughly 45%. Antigens for these TCRs are unknown. Material for sequencing was cultured CD8+ T cells derived from PBMCs. The source is a male donor with HIV.

The J gene is TRBJ1-2, the V gene TRBV7-9; TRBD1 matches at 8 bases. V shed 1 base, J shed 2 bases, and the junction held 3 bases outside the gene matches. CDR1 is SEHNR, CDR2 FQNEAQ, per germline (reference sequence). The CDR3 has 15 amino acids. The CDR3 DNA follows: TGTGCCAGCAGCTTAGAGTCAGGGGGCAACTATGGCTACACCTTC. Translated: CASSLESGGNYGYTF.

The genes are TRBV28 and TRBJ2-7; D perhaps matches TRBD1 (6 bases). CDR1 MDHEN and CDR2 SYDVKM come from the germline V gene. CDR3 size: 15 residues. Trimming stripped 3 bases from V and 3 bases from J, with 15 bases between. The DNA for the CDR3 is TGTGCCAGCAGTTTCAGGGGTCCGAACTACTACGAGCAGTACTTC. Residues: CASSFRGPNYYEQYF. The variable domain in full, with the rest retrieved from reference TRBV28 and TRBJ2-7, is DVKVTQSSRYLVKRTGEKVFLECVQDMDHENMFWYRQDPGLGLRLIYFSYDVKMKEKGDIPEGYSVSREKKERFSLILESASTNQTSMYLCASSFRGPNYYEQYFGPGTRLTVT.

The chain combines TRBV9 with TRBJ2-7, with 7 bases fitting TRBD2. The CDR3 totals 16 residues. Germline V gene sequence: CDR1 SGDLS, CDR2 YYNGEE. V shed 0 bases, J shed 3 bases, and the junction held 9 bases outside the gene matches. The CDR3 loop is CASSVGTGGLFYEQYF. In DNA, the CDR3 is TGTGCCAGCAGCGTAGGTACGGGAGGTCTCTTCTACGAGCAGTACTTC.

The chain combines TRBV11-3 with TRBJ2-3; 7 bases map to TRBD1. In germline, CDR1 is SGHNT, CDR2 YENEEA. Trimming took 5 bases from V and 2 from J; bases not matched to a gene: 13. The CDR3 consists of 17 residues. The CDR3 sequence: CASSPGQANSDTDTQYF. The CDR3 DNA follows: TGTGCCAGCAGCCCTGGACAGGCCAATTCCGACACAGATACGCAGTATTTT.

The chain's CDR3 is CAWSVQGREKLFF. The CDR3 nucleotides are TGTGCCTGGAGTGTACAGGGTCGTGAAAAACTGTTTTTT. The genes are TRBV30 and TRBJ1-4; maybe TRBD1 (6 bases). The CDR3 is 13 residues long. Trimming removed 0 bases at V and 7 bases at J, with 9 bases between. Germline values: CDR1 GTSNPN, CDR2 SVGIG (reference sequence).

This clone was detected only a few times. For the CDR3, the DNA is TGTGCCACTTCGGGAAGTACGACGTCCGATACTGAAGCTTTCTTT. Protein: CATSGSTTSDTEAFF. The V call is TRBV19, the J call TRBJ1-1; D unclear. CDR1 is LNHDA and CDR2 is SQIVND in the germline V gene (reference sequence). This CDR3 contains 15 residues. The ends were cut back, 10 bases at V and 5 bases at J, with 23 bases in the middle.

The rearrangement links TRBV19 to TRBJ2-7; D is perhaps TRBD2 (5 bases). The CDR3 runs to 12 residues. Per the germline V gene, CDR1 is LNHDA and CDR2 is SQIVND (reference sequence). V lost 5 bases and J lost 3, with 8 bases in between. The CDR3 is CASSAGDYEQYF. In nucleotides, the CDR3 is TGTGCCAGTAGTGCGGGCGACTACGAGCAGTACTTC.

This clone was observed a handful of times. This rearrangement joins TRBV5-4 to TRBJ2-1, with 9 bases matching TRBD2. CDR1 is SGHNT and CDR2 is YYREEE in the germline V gene (reference sequence). V lost 0 bases to trimming and J lost 2 bases; unmatched junction nucleotides: 0. CDR3 length: 15 residues. The DNA of the CDR3 is TGTGCCAGCAGCTTGGGCGGGGGGGCCTACAATGAGCAGTTCTTC. Encoded protein: CASSLGGGAYNEQFF. The variable domain in full, completed from reference TRBV5-4 and TRBJ2-1, reads ETGVTQSPTHLIKTRGQQVTLRCSSQSGHNTVSWYQQALGQGPQFIFQYYREEENGRGNFPPRFSGLQFPNYSSELNVNALELDDSALYLCASSLGGGAYNEQFFGPGTRLTVL.

The chain couples TRBV28 to TRBJ1-4, with 7 bases aligning to TRBD1. CDR1 and CDR2 (germline): MDHEN, SYDVKM. This CDR3 has 15 amino acids. The J segment lost 12 bases and the V segment lost 3 bases, leaving 13 bases of the junction unmatched. In nucleotides, the CDR3 is TGTGCCAGCAGTTTGATCCCCGGGCAGGGGGGGGAACTGTTTTTT. This gives the protein CASSLIPGQGGELFF.

Worth noting for this clone: An end of the junction differs from the germline gene, which may be a read error. The chain recombines TRBV11-2 with TRBJ1-1; TRBD1 might be the D (6 bases). Germline CDR1 reads SGHAT; CDR2 reads FQNNGV. The CDR3 sequence is 12 residues long. The CDR3 nucleotides read TGTGCCAGCAGCCCGGACAGCCAGGGAGTGATCTTT. Protein product: CASSPDSQGVIF.

This chain connects TRBV7-8 to TRBJ1-2; D is possibly TRBD1 (5 bases). CDR3 length equals 15 residues. The germline CDR1 and CDR2 sequences are SGHVS and FQNEAQ. The ends were cut back, 0 bases at V and 8 bases at J, with 16 bases in the middle. The CDR3 is CASSLAQDTVLGYTF. DNA for the CDR3: TGTGCCAGCAGCTTAGCGCAGGACACCGTCTTGGGCTACACCTTC. The full variable domain, in which reference TRBV7-8 and TRBJ1-2 provide the parts outside the CDR3, is GAGVSQSPRYKVAKRGQDVALRCDPISGHVSLFWYQQALGQGPEFLTYFQNEAQLDKSGLPSDRFFAERPEGSVSTLKIQRTQQEDSAVYLCASSLAQDTVLGYTFGSGTRLTVV.

The V and J genes are TRBV19 and TRBJ1-4; 9 bases map to TRBD1. The CDR3 extends over 14 amino acids. Germline V gene data show CDR1 as LNHDA and CDR2 as SQIVND (reference sequence). Trimming took 5 bases from V and 7 from J; bases not matched to a gene: 5. CDR3 residues: CASSATGGGEKLFF. The CDR3 DNA reads TGTGCCAGTAGTGCTACAGGGGGCGGTGAAAAACTGTTTTTT.

This chain joins TRBV9 and TRBJ2-1, with 11 bases identical to TRBD2. Per germline, CDR1 SGDLS and CDR2 YYNGEE. V was pared by 0 bases and J by 5 bases, with 7 bases of the junction left unmatched. This CDR3 is 17 amino acids long. The CDR3 sequence is CASSVAGRGLADNEQFF. The CDR3 DNA follows: TGTGCCAGCAGCGTAGCGGGGCGGGGACTAGCGGACAATGAGCAGTTCTTC.

The J gene is TRBJ1-2, the V gene TRBV30; TRBD1 is a possible D gene (5 bases). The CDR3 is 13 amino acids. Germline loops: CDR1 GTSNPN, CDR2 SVGIG (reference sequence). V was cut by 3 bases and J by 8 bases, with 16 bases left in between. CDR3 region: CAWSPGGTRGYTF. Here the CDR3 DNA reads TGTGCCTGGAGCCCCGGCGGGACGAGGGGCTACACCTTC.

The V gene is TRBV28, the J gene TRBJ2-7; D remains unclear. This CDR3 comprises 13 residues. The V gene's germline CDR1 is MDHEN and CDR2 SYDVKM. The V gene lost 2 bases and the J gene lost 4 bases, with 9 bases spanning the gap. CDR3 DNA: TGTGCCAGCAGTTTAGGTAGGATATACGAGCAGTACTTC. Translation gives CASSLGRIYEQYF.

This clone was seen a few times. The chain has TRBV27 and TRBJ1-5, with TRBD1 matching 10 bases. V was pared by 5 bases and J by 2 bases, with 3 bases of the junction left unmatched. The CDR3 has 15 amino acids. The germline V gene has CDR1 MNHEY and CDR2 SMNVEV (reference sequence). CDR3 DNA sequence: TGTGCCAGCAGTCAAGGGACAGGGGGCAATCAGCCCCAGCATTTT. Translating gives CASSQGTGGNQPQHF.

The rearrangement links TRBV27 to TRBJ1-6; possibly TRBD1 for D (5 bases). V was cut by 5 bases and J by 6 bases, with 20 bases left in between. Germline lookup yields CDR1 MNHEY and CDR2 SMNVEV (reference sequence). This CDR3 is 17 amino acids long. In nucleotides, the CDR3 is TGTGCCAGCAGTCGCCCCGGGGCCCTCGGAGGTAATTCACCCCTCCACTTT. Amino acids: CASSRPGALGGNSPLHF.